A single sample gave rise to the 8 T cell receptor beta chains below, sequenced in a study of cytomegalovirus exposure and HLA in healthy donors. PCR used 60 Vbeta primers and 13 Jbeta primers. Data came from immunoSEQ multiplex PCR; TCRdb stores just in-frame clones and leaves some out. Of approximately 75,000 clones listed, 75% to 85% were seen once; the top ten hold approximately 20%. Sequencing was carried out using PBMCs. The receptors shown here come from a man between 65 and 79 years old in good health and CMV-seropositive.

This clone occurred a few times. This chain connects TRBV29-1 to TRBJ2-1; D may be TRBD1 (5 bases). Trimming took off 7 bases at V and 8 bases at J, with 12 bases between the two ends. The CDR3 is 11 residues long. Germline V lookup: CDR1 SQVTM, CDR2 ANQGSEA. The CDR3 loop is CSGRQLYEQFF. For the CDR3, the DNA is TGCAGCGGCAGACAGCTCTATGAGCAGTTCTTC.

This chain links TRBV2 with TRBJ2-1; 7 bases align to TRBD2. This CDR3 region has 14 residues. V shed 8 bases, J shed 3 bases, and the junction held 7 bases outside the gene matches. The V gene's germline CDR1 is SNHLY and CDR2 FYNNEI. The CDR3 coding sequence is TGTGCCAGCCTGGAGGGAGGGGTCTACAATGAGCAGTTCTTC. It translates to CASLEGGVYNEQFF.

The chain uses TRBV5-1 and TRBJ1-5, with 8 nucleotides matching TRBD1. The length of the CDR3 is 14 residues. J was trimmed by 5 bases and V by 3 bases; bases with no gene match: 4. Germline CDR1 SGHRS, CDR2 YFSETQ. For the CDR3, the DNA is TGCGCCAGCAGCTCCGACAGGGGTTATCAGCCCCAGCATTTT. Residues: CASSSDRGYQPQHF.

Written as DNA, the CDR3 is TGCGCCAGCAGCTCGGCGGGGGGCACAGATACGCAGTATTTT. Its translation is CASSSAGGTDTQYF. This chain connects TRBV5-1 to TRBJ2-3; 7 positions agree with TRBD2. CDR3 length: 14 amino acids. Trimming took 3 bases from V and 1 from J; bases not matched to a gene: 2. Germline lookup yields CDR1 SGHRS and CDR2 YFSETQ.

The rearrangement uses TRBV30 and TRBJ2-1, with 10 positions matching TRBD2. Germline loops: CDR1 GTSNPN, CDR2 SVGIG (reference sequence). The CDR3 covers 14 residues. The trim removed 0 bases at V and 10 bases at J, leaving 6 bases unmatched. CDR3 residues: CAWSVGAGGYEQFF. CDR3 DNA: TGTGCCTGGAGTGTGGGAGCGGGAGGGTACGAGCAGTTCTTC.

This clone has a handful of counts. The chain has TRBV7-7 and TRBJ1-1, with D unresolved. Germline CDR1 and CDR2: SSHAT and FNYEAQ (reference sequence). The CDR3 is 13 residues long. V was shortened by 2 bases and J by 1 base, with 5 bases between the two germline ends. The CDR3 region is CASSLTENTEAFF. The CDR3 DNA reads as TGTGCCAGCAGCTTAACTGAGAACACTGAAGCTTTCTTT. Looking up the rest from reference TRBV7-7 and TRBJ1-1 gives the full variable domain: GAGVSQSPRYKVTKRGQDVTLRCDPISSHATLYWYQQALGQGPEFLTYFNYEAQPDKSGLPSDRFSAERPEGSISTLTIQRTEQRDSAMYRCASSLTENTEAFFGQGTRLTVV.

The chain is built from TRBV7-8 and TRBJ1-3; the D gene is possibly TRBD1 (6 bases). Germline V gene sequence: CDR1 SGHVS, CDR2 FQNEAQ. V was clipped by 5 bases and J by 0 bases, with 14 bases between them. The CDR3 extends over 16 amino acids. The CDR3 sequence is CASSPGTRGSGNTIYF. CDR3 nucleotide sequence: TGTGCCAGCAGCCCGGGGACACGCGGCTCTGGAAACACCATATATTTT.

The count of this clone is one. The chain carries TRBV15 and TRBJ2-2; no clear D gene. In germline, CDR1 is LNHNV, CDR2 YYDKDF (reference sequence). V dropped 3 bases and J dropped 3 bases, with 5 bases sitting between them. This CDR3 region has 13 residues. The CDR3 DNA reads as TGTGCCACCAGCAGCCCAGACACCGGGGAGCTGTTTTTT. It is translated as CATSSPDTGELFF.